The T cell receptor (beta chain) described here comes from a study of T cell changes during pregnancy in multiple sclerosis. For this clone: Other DNA sequences of this sample code for an identical CDR3.

Sequenced by immunoSEQ multiplex PCR; TCRdb stores in-frame clones only, minus some. In the table there are tens of thousands of clones, 80% to 95% of which are singletons. The CDR3 is made up of 14 amino acids. Germline assignment: CDR1 MNHEY and CDR2 SMNVEV (reference sequence). V lost 6 bases, J lost 2 bases, and 6 bases stayed unmatched. J is TRBJ2-7 and V is TRBV27; 8 nucleotides agree with TRBD2. This specimen was CD4+ T cells from peripheral blood mononuclear cells, taken after pregnancy. This TCR came from a female donor in good health, enrolled as a control in a pregnancy study. The CDR3 region has the DNA TGTGCCAGCAGGTTTAGCGGGATGACCTACGAGCAGTACTTC. As protein: CASRFSGMTYEQYF.